This entry is about one TCR beta chain. The antigen remains undetermined. The data stem from a study of Ad26.COV2.S vaccination and SARS-CoV-2 variants. General study points: Post-vaccination spike-specific CD8+ and CD4+ T cell responses reportedly had substantial breadth.

The CDR3 runs to 15 residues. The ends were cut back, 3 bases at V and 0 bases at J, with 10 bases in the middle. Germline CDR1 is SGHVS and CDR2 is FQNEAQ. The assay was immunoSEQ multiplex PCR, and TCRdb's table has in-frame clones only and misses some. The sample holds about 350,000 clones, about 92% seen once. The chain combines TRBV7-8 with TRBJ2-3; the D gene is possibly TRBD1 (6 bases). The material sequenced was peripheral blood, taken after recovery from COVID-19. The receptor was isolated from a human donor who had recovered from COVID-19. The CDR3 reads CASSFTRGSTDTQYF. CDR3 nucleotides: TGTGCCAGCAGCTTCACGAGGGGGAGCACAGATACGCAGTATTTT.